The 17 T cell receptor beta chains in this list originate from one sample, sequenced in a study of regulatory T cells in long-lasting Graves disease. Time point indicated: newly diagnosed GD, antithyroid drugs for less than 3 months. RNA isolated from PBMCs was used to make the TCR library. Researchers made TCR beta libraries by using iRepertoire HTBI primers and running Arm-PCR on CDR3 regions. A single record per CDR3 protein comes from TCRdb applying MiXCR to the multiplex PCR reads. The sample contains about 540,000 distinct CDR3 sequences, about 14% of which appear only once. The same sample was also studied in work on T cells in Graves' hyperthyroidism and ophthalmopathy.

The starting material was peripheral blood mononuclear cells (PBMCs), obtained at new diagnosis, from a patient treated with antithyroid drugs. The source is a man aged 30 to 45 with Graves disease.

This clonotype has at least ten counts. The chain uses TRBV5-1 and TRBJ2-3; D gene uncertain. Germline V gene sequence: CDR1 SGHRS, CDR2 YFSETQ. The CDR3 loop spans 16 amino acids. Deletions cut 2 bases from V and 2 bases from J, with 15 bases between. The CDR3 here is CASSFLLQRDTDTQYF. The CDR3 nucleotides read TGCGCCAGCAGCTTTCTGCTCCAGAGAGACACAGATACGCAGTATTTT.

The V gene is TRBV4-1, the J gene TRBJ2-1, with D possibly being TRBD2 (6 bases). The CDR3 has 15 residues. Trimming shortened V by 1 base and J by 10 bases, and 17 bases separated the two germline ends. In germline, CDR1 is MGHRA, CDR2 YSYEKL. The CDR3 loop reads CASSQGTAGGEEQFF. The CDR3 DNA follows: TGCGCCAGCAGCCAAGGGACTGCCGGGGGAGAGGAGCAGTTCTTC.

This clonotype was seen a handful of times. The CDR3 sequence: CASSVDSLSGANVLTF. The CDR3 DNA sequence: TGTGCCAGCAGCGTGGACAGCCTCTCTGGGGCCAACGTCCTGACTTTC. The chain joins TRBV7-3 to TRBJ2-6, with D possibly TRBD1 on 6 matching bases. Germline V lookup: CDR1 SGHTA, CDR2 FQGTGA. The V end was cut by 5 bases, the J end by 0 bases, with 11 bases between. The CDR3 has 16 amino acids.

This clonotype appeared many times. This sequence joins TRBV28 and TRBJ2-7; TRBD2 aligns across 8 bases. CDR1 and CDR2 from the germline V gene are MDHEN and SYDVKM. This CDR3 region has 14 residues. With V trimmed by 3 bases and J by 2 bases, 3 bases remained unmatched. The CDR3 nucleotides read TGTGCCAGCAGTTTGCCTAGCGGGCCCTACGAGCAGTACTTC. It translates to CASSLPSGPYEQYF.

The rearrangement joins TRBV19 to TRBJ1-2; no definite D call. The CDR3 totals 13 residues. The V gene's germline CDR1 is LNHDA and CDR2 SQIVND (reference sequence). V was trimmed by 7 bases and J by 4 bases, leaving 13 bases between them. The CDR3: CASNFQRFYGYTF. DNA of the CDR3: TGTGCCAGTAATTTTCAACGATTCTATGGCTACACCTTC.

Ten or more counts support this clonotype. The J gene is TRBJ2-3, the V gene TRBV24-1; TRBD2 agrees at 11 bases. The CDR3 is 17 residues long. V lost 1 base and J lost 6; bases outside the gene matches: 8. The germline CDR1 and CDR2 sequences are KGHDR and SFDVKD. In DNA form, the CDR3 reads TGTGCCACCAGTGATTTCGCACTAGCGGGAGTCGAGGATACGCAGTATTTT. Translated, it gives CATSDFALAGVEDTQYF.

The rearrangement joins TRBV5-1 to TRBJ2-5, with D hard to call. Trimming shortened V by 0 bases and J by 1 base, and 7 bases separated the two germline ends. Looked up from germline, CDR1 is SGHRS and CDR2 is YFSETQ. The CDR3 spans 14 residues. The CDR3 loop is CASSLEQFQETQYF. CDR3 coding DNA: TGCGCCAGCAGCTTGGAACAATTCCAAGAGACCCAGTACTTC.

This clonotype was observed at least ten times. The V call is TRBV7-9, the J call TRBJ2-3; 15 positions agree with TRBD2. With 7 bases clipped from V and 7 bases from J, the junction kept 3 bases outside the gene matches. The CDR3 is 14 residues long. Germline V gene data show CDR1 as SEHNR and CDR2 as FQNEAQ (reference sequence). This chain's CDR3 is CASTGLAGGHTQYF. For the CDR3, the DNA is TGTGCCAGCACGGGACTAGCGGGAGGACATACGCAGTATTTT.

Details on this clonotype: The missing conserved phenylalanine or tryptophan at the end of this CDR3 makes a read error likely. The CDR3 sequence: CASRGDRPGELFL. DNA for the CDR3: TGTGCCAGCAGAGGGGATAGGCCCGGGGAGCTGTTTCTT. The rearrangement links TRBV12-3 or TRBV12-4 to TRBJ2-2; a weak D match, TRBD1 (5 bases). V was clipped by 6 bases and J by 6 bases, with 11 bases between them. CDR3 length: 13 amino acids.

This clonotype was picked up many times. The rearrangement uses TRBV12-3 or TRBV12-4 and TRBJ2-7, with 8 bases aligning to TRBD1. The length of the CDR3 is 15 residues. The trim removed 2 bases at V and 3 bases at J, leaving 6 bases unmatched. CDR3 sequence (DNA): TGTGCCAGCAGTTTATCTTCGGGACAGGTCTACGAGCAGTACTTC. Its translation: CASSLSSGQVYEQYF.

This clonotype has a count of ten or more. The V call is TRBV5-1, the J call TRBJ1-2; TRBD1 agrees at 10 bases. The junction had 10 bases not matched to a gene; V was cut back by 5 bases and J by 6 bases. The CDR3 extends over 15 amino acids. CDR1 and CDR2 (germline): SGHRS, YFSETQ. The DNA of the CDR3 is TGCGCCAGCAGACAGACCGGGACAGGGGTTCATGGCTACACCTTC. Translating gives CASRQTGTGVHGYTF.

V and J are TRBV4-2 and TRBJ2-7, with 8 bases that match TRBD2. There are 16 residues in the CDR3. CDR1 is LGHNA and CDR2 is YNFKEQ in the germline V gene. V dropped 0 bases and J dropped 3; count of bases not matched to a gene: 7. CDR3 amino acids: CASSQEAGGPNYEQYF. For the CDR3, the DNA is TGTGCCAGCAGCCAAGAGGCGGGAGGCCCGAACTACGAGCAGTACTTC.

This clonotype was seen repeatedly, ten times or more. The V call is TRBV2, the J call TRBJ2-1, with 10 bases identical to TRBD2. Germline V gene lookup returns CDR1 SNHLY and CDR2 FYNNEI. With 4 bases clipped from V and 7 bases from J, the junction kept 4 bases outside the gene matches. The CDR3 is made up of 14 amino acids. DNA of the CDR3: TGTGCCAGCAGTGTACTAGCGGGGCCTAATGAGCAGTTCTTC. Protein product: CASSVLAGPNEQFF.

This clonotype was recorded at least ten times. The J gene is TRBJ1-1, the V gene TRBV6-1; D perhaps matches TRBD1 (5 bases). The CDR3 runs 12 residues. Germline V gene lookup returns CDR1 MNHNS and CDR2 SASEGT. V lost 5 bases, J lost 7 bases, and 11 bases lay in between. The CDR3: CASSPGGSEAFF. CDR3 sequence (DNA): TGTGCCAGCAGTCCCGGGGGAAGTGAAGCTTTCTTT.

The DNA of the CDR3 is TGTGCCAGCAGTTACTCGAGGCAGGGAACTAACTATGGCTACACCTTC. Its translation: CASSYSRQGTNYGYTF. The V and J genes are TRBV6-5 and TRBJ1-2; a weak D match, TRBD1 (5 bases). The CDR3 length is 16 residues. V was pared by 0 bases and J by 0 bases, with 11 bases between. CDR1 MNHEY and CDR2 SVGAGI come from the germline V gene.

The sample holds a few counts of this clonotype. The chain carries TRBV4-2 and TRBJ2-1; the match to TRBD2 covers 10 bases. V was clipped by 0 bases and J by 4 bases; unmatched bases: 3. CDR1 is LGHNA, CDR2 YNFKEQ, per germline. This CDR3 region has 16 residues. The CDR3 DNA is TGTGCCAGCAGCCAAGATCTACTAGCGGGATACAATGAGCAGTTCTTC. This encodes CASSQDLLAGYNEQFF.

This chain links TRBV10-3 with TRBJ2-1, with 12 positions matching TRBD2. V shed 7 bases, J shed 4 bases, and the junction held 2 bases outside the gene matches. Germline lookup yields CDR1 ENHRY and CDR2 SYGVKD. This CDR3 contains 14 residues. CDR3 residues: CAIKGTSGYNEQFF. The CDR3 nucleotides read TGTGCCATCAAAGGGACTAGCGGGTACAATGAGCAGTTCTTC.